The sequence of this T cell receptor beta chain was determined in a study of control samples from healthy donors and cancer patients. This CDR3 has 15 amino acids. Trimming left V 2 bases short and J 8 bases short, with 15 bases between. Germline CDR1 and CDR2: ENHRY and SYGVKD. Only in-frame clones appear in the TCRdb table, and some are missing; sequencing was by immunoSEQ multiplex PCR. In all, the sample yields about 190,000 clones. The receptor was isolated from a woman in her twenties or thirties in good health. Sequencing was carried out using blood. The chain uses TRBV10-3 and TRBJ1-4; D perhaps matches TRBD1 (5 bases). The CDR3 loop reads CAISEAAGLGEKLFF. CDR3 nucleotides: TGTGCCATCAGTGAGGCAGCAGGGTTGGGGGAAAAACTGTTTTTT.